A selection of T cell receptor beta chains follows, all from one sample in a study of blood T cell repertoires in COVID-19. Repertoires were generated with immunoSEQ multiplex PCR, while TCRdb's copy carries only in-frame clones and drops some. The profile shows 150,000 to 200,000 clones, more than 85% of them singletons. The sequenced sample consisted of peripheral blood. The receptors shown here come from a man aged 65 to 79 with active or convalescent COVID-19. The CDR3 runs from the conserved cysteine through the conserved F or W. Fields, in order: J gene, D gene, clone size, V gene, CDR3 protein, CDR3 DNA. D genes are given only for firm matches. A row's size may be missing; if present it is once, few, many or a size class.

>TRBJ1-6|-|-|TRBV30
CAWSVIGSGGGSPLHF
TGTGCCTGGAGTGTAATCGGTTCGGGGGGAGGCTCACCCCTCCACTTT
>TRBJ2-5|-|-|TRBV7-2
CASSLVSFGPRLQETQYF
TGTGCCAGCAGCTTAGTTTCCTTCGGTCCCAGGCTACAAGAGACCCAGTACTTC
>TRBJ1-5|-|-|TRBV6-2/TRBV6-3
CASSYREGRGAQHF
TGTGCCAGCAGTTACAGAGAGGGTCGTGGGGCCCAGCATTTT
>TRBJ1-5|TRBD1|-|TRBV19
CASSLGTGASAQPQHF
TGTGCCAGTAGTCTCGGGACAGGGGCTAGCGCTCAGCCCCAGCATTTT
>TRBJ2-5|TRBD2|once|TRBV28
CASSLTSGGARYQETQYF
TGTGCCAGCAGTTTGACTAGCGGGGGGGCGAGGTACCAAGAGACCCAGTACTTC
>TRBJ2-2|-|-|TRBV28
CASRLYQGTSNTGELFF
TGTGCCAGCAGACTATATCAGGGAACCTCGAACACCGGGGAGCTGTTTTTT
>TRBJ2-7|TRBD1|-|TRBV2
CASSTIPGGVEQYF
TGTGCCAGCAGTACAATTCCAGGGGGCGTCGAGCAGTACTTC
>TRBJ2-7|TRBD1|-|TRBV10-3
CAISDRGQGEQYF
TGTGCCATCAGTGACCGCGGACAGGGCGAGCAGTACTTC
>TRBJ2-3|TRBD2|-|TRBV27
CASSWTSGGAGDTQYF
TGTGCCAGCAGTTGGACTAGCGGGGGGGCTGGAGATACGCAGTATTTT
>TRBJ2-2|-|-|TRBV6-2/TRBV6-3
CASSYSGRGELFF
TGTGCCAGCAGTTACTCGGGCAGGGGGGAGCTGTTTTTT
>TRBJ2-1|TRBD1|-|TRBV5-1
CASSVKSGQTYNEQFF
TGCGCCAGCAGCGTGAAATCGGGACAGACCTACAATGAGCAGTTCTTC
>TRBJ2-2|-|-|TRBV29-1
CSDGYRETGELFF
TGCAGCGACGGTTACAGGGAAACCGGGGAGCTGTTTTTT
>TRBJ1-1|-|-|TRBV28
CASSWGPGLVNTEAFF
TGTGCCAGCAGTTGGGGTCCGGGACTAGTGAACACTGAAGCTTTCTTT
>TRBJ1-4|TRBD1|few|TRBV11-2
CASSLERTGEKLFF
TGTGCCAGCAGCTTAGAAAGGACAGGTGAAAAACTGTTTTTT
>TRBJ1-4|-|-|TRBV28
CASSPAGVSNEKLFF
TGTGCCAGCAGCCCCGCAGGGGTATCTAATGAAAAACTGTTTTTT
>TRBJ1-5|TRBD1|-|TRBV6-5
CASSYLSDRGQPQHF
TGTGCCAGCAGTTACTTATCGGACAGGGGTCAGCCCCAGCATTTT
>TRBJ2-1|TRBD1|-|TRBV5-4
CASSLGGADRASEQFF
TGTGCCAGCAGCTTGGGAGGAGCGGACAGGGCGTCCGAGCAGTTCTTC
>TRBJ2-2|TRBD2|-|TRBV6-2/TRBV6-3
CASSHVSAGGNTGELFF
TGTGCCAGCAGCCATGTCTCGGCGGGGGGGAACACCGGGGAGCTGTTTTTT
>TRBJ2-3|TRBD2|-|TRBV7-2
CASSDGVAGARLEYF
TGTGCCAGCAGCGACGGGGTAGCGGGGGCCCGTCTTGAGTATTTT
>TRBJ2-1|TRBD1|-|TRBV24-1
CATSGTGTAYNEQFF
TGTGCCACCAGCGGAACCGGGACAGCTTACAATGAGCAGTTCTTC
>TRBJ1-3|TRBD1|-|TRBV5-6
CASSFGQVSGNTIYF
TGTGCCAGCAGCTTTGGACAGGTTTCTGGAAACACCATATATTTT
>TRBJ2-7|TRBD1|-|TRBV5-8
CASRTRQGAYEQYF
TGTGCCAGCAGGACAAGACAGGGGGCTTACGAGCAGTACTTC
>TRBJ2-3|-|once|TRBV7-2
CASSPGGHGDTQYF
TGTGCCAGCAGCCCAGGGGGGCACGGGGATACGCAGTATTTT
>TRBJ1-4|-|once|TRBV30
CAWSPQAEKLFF
TGTGCCTGGAGTCCTCAAGCCGAAAAACTGTTTTTT
>TRBJ2-7|TRBD2|-|TRBV15
CATSSGGESYEQYF
TGTGCCACCAGTAGCGGGGGTGAGTCCTACGAGCAGTACTTC
>TRBJ2-4|TRBD1|-|TRBV5-1
CASSPGTGMELEYF
TGCGCCAGCAGCCCCGGGACAGGGATGGAGTTGGAATACTTC
>TRBJ2-4|TRBD1|-|TRBV6-5
CASRDRVGYIQYF
TGTGCCAGCAGGGACAGGGTCGGGTACATTCAGTACTTC
>TRBJ2-7|TRBD2|few|TRBV14
CASSQDWRGTYEQYF
TGTGCCAGCAGCCAAGACTGGCGGGGGACCTACGAGCAGTACTTC
>TRBJ1-4|-|-|TRBV28
CASSYYEKLFF
TGTGCCAGCAGCTACTATGAAAAACTGTTTTTT
>TRBJ2-1|TRBD2|-|TRBV7-2
CASSPTSGPYNEQFF
TGTGCCAGCAGCCCGACTAGCGGACCCTACAATGAGCAGTTCTTC
>TRBJ2-1|-|-|TRBV7-2
CASSGYRALGYNEQFF
TGTGCCAGCAGCGGATACAGGGCCCTGGGATACAATGAGCAGTTCTTC
>TRBJ2-7|TRBD1|few|TRBV28
CASSLTGTGHSYEQYF
TGTGCCAGCAGTTTAACCGGGACAGGACATTCCTACGAGCAGTACTTC
>TRBJ2-7|TRBD1|once|TRBV3-1/TRBV3-2
CARVYRDRRPISYEQYF
TGTGCCAGGGTGTATAGGGACAGGCGGCCTATAAGCTACGAGCAGTACTTC
>TRBJ1-6|-|once|TRBV7-9
CASSLVGVRSPLHF
TGTGCCAGCAGCTTAGTCGGGGTACGTTCACCCCTCCACTTT
>TRBJ2-7|-|-|TRBV30
CAWRLQGQYGEQYF
TGTGCCTGGAGGCTACAGGGCCAGTATGGCGAGCAGTACTTC
>TRBJ2-7|-|-|TRBV5-6
CASSFTGPYEQYF
TGTGCCAGCAGCTTTACAGGTCCCTACGAGCAGTACTTC
>TRBJ2-2|-|-|TRBV19
CASSISGSSTGELFF
TGTGCCAGTAGTATATCAGGGTCGAGCACCGGGGAGCTGTTTTTT
>TRBJ2-7|TRBD2|-|TRBV9
CASGLDPYEQYF
TGTGCCAGCGGACTAGATCCCTACGAGCAGTACTTC
>TRBJ2-3|TRBD1|-|TRBV6-5
CASSFGQGTPDTQYF
TGTGCCAGCAGTTTCGGACAGGGCACTCCAGATACGCAGTATTTT
>TRBJ2-2|-|-|TRBV7-9
CASSPDTGELFF
TGTGCCAGCAGCCCCGACACCGGGGAGCTGTTTTTT
>TRBJ2-2|-|-|TRBV7-8
CASSPIRGTGELFF
TGTGCCAGCAGCCCGATACGGGGCACCGGGGAGCTGTTTTTT
>TRBJ1-5|TRBD1|-|TRBV18
CASSQWTGSGQPQHF
TGTGCCAGCTCACAGTGGACAGGCAGCGGTCAGCCCCAGCATTTT
>TRBJ2-1|-|-|TRBV29-1
CSVVRNNEQFF
TGCAGCGTTGTCAGGAACAATGAGCAGTTCTTC
>TRBJ1-1|-|-|TRBV7-6
CASTRSPGDGTEAFF
TGTGCCAGCACCCGGTCCCCAGGGGATGGCACTGAAGCTTTCTTT
>TRBJ1-2|-|-|TRBV5-1
CASSLATGNYGYTF
TGCGCCAGCAGCTTGGCCACAGGTAACTATGGCTACACCTTC
>TRBJ2-3|TRBD2|-|TRBV30
CAWTLGTSGADTQYF
TGTGCCTGGACCCTGGGGACTAGCGGGGCAGATACGCAGTATTTT
>TRBJ1-6|-|-|TRBV18
CASSPSTVTSLHF
TGTGCCAGCTCACCCTCAACAGTGACATCCCTCCACTTT